This T cell receptor beta chain derives from a study of blood T cells in healthy people across ages. Points from the study as a whole: Donors of long life had a larger count of naive CD4+ cells and greater diversity than aged donors.

Germline V gives CDR1 DFQATT, CDR2 SNEGSKA (reference sequence). V dropped 0 bases and J dropped 2 bases, with 10 bases sitting between them. The CDR3 extends over 14 amino acids. Through a sample-barcoded 5' primer and a J-beta primer mix, a second PCR was run for about 6 to 11 cycles. One entry per CDR3 protein results from TCRdb running MiXCR on the 5' RACE reads. The sample carries 1.5 million to 2 million distinct CDR3 sequences, roughly 27% recorded once. This clonotype was counted at least ten times. Its target is not known. The authors isolated at least 6 million PBMCs per sample. The sequenced sample was blood. The TCR originated in a woman in her twenties or thirties in good health. The V gene is TRBV20-1, the J gene TRBJ2-5; maybe TRBD1 (6 bases). Here the CDR3 DNA reads TGCAGTGCTAGAGAGTCGACAGGACAAGAGACCCAGTACTTC. Translated: CSARESTGQETQYF.